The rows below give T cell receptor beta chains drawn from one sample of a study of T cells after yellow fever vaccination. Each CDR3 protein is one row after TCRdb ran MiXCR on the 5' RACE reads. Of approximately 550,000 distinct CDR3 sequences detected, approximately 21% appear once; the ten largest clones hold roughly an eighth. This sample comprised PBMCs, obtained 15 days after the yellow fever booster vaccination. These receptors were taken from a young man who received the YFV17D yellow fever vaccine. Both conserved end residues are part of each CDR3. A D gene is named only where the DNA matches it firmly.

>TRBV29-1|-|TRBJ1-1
CSVEVRWGDTEAFF
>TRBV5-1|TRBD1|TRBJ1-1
CASTSGTVNTEAFF
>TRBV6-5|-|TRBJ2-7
CASSSSDQQYF
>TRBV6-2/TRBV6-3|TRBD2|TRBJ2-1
CASRYSTSGPSYNEQFF
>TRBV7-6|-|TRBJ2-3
CASSPQTAPTDTQYF
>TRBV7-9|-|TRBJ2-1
CASSSHVPNEQFF
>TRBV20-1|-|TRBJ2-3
CSARGLEGPNTQYF
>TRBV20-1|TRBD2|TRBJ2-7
CRGTSGNYEQYF
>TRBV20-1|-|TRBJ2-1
CSANPGVGYNEQFF
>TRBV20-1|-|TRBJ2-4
CSAQGRWNIQYF
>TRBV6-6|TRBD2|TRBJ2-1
CAVSGSAYNEQFF
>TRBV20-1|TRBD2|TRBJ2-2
CSARPGLAGGPGTGELFF
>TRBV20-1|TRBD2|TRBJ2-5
CSARLADEETQYF
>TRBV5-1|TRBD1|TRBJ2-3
CASSFGQGVTDTQYF
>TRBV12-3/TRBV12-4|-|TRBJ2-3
CASSLQTQSTQYF
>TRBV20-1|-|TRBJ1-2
CSGLTEAFNYGYTF
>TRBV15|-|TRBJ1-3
CATSMAPTTPSGNTIYF
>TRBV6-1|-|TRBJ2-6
CASSEVGSGANVLTF
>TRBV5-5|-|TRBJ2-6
CASRYSGANVLTF
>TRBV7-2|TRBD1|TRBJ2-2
CASSLVGGESTGELFF
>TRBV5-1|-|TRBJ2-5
CASRLDTPGTQYF
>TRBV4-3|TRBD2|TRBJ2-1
CASSQDFSLAGGEQFF
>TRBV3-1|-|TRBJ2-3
CASSQPPGHPQYF
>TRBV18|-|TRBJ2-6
CASSPFAPTSGANVLTF
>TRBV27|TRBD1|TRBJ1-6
CASSTDRGTNSPLHF
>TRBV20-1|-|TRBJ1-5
CSARDSGVISQPQHF
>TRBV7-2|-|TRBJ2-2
CASSSGQPVTGELFF
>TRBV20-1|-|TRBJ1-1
CSARDSLLSINTEAFF
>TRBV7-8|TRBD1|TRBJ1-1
CASSSDRVTEAFF
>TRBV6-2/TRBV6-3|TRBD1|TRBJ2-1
CASRGQGAYNEQFF
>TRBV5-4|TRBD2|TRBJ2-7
CASSLPGTSGMGEQYF
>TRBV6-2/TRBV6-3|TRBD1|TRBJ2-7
CASSSGTVSLGQYF
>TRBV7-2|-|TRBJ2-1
CASSPRTLSSYNEQFF
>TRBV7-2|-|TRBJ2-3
CASSLVRADTQYF
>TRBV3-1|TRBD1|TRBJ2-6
CASSLGTGGLSGANVLTF
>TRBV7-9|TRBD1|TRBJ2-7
CATSTGSSYEQYF
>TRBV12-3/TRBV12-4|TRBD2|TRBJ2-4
CASSAPGGFQYF
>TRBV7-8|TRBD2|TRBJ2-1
CASSFLAGRGGNEQFF
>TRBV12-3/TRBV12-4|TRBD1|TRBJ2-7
CASSLKGAVYEQYF
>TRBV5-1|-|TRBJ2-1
CDSSLSVGNEQFF